This is a list of T cell receptor beta chains from one sample in a study of vaccination and CD4 T cells after COVID-19. Each CDR3 protein is one row after TCRdb ran MiXCR on the PCR reads. The sample has about 14,000 distinct CDR3 sequences, approximately 30% seen once; the top ten hold about 9.4%. Their antigens remain unidentified. The sample was CD4+ T cells from blood, cultured in vitro, taken after SARS-CoV-2 vaccination. These receptors were collected from a human donor who had recovered from COVID-19. Each CDR3 is given with its conserved first and last residue. The D gene is left open where the match is weak. Clone size is not always given. Where it is, it says once, few, many or a class for expanded clones.

clone_size: -; v_call: TRBV6-2/TRBV6-3; j_call: TRBJ2-7; d_call: -; cdr3_aa: CASSESSTGVLHF; cdr3_nt: TGTGCCAGCAGCGAGAGTTCAACAGGAGTGCTACACTTC
clone_size: -; v_call: TRBV18; j_call: TRBJ2-5; d_call: TRBD2; cdr3_aa: CASSPTPGLAGQETQYF; cdr3_nt: TGTGCCAGCTCTCCCACCCCGGGACTAGCGGGACAAGAGACCCAGTACTTC
clone_size: few; v_call: TRBV20-1; j_call: TRBJ1-5; d_call: -; cdr3_aa: CSGREVSNQPQHF; cdr3_nt: TGCAGTGGCCGTGAAGTCAGCAATCAGCCCCAGCATTTT
clone_size: -; v_call: TRBV7-6; j_call: TRBJ2-1; d_call: -; cdr3_aa: CASSLGGEQFF; cdr3_nt: TGTGCCAGCAGCTTAGGAGGTGAGCAGTTCTTC
clone_size: -; v_call: TRBV5-1; j_call: TRBJ1-5; d_call: -; cdr3_aa: CASSLGSYSNQPQHF; cdr3_nt: TGCGCCAGCAGCTTGGGGTCTTATAGCAATCAGCCCCAGCATTTT
clone_size: -; v_call: TRBV20-1; j_call: TRBJ1-2; d_call: -; cdr3_aa: CSATGAAPSFGYTF; cdr3_nt: TGCAGTGCCACTGGGGCGGCCCCCTCGTTTGGCTACACCTTC
clone_size: -; v_call: TRBV21-1; j_call: TRBJ2-7; d_call: -; cdr3_aa: CASSPTQKTSYEQYF; cdr3_nt: TGTGCCAGCAGTCCGACCCAAAAGACCTCCTACGAGCAGTACTTC
clone_size: -; v_call: TRBV6-5; j_call: TRBJ2-1; d_call: TRBD2; cdr3_aa: CASSYSGTSAWDEQFF; cdr3_nt: TGTGCCAGCAGTTACTCCGGGACTAGCGCGTGGGATGAGCAGTTCTTC
clone_size: few; v_call: TRBV7-2; j_call: TRBJ2-2; d_call: -; cdr3_aa: CASSLSPQGVTGELFF; cdr3_nt: TGTGCCAGCAGCTTAAGTCCACAGGGTGTCACCGGGGAGCTGTTTTTT
clone_size: few; v_call: TRBV27; j_call: TRBJ2-1; d_call: TRBD2; cdr3_aa: CASSSPSLAGVVNEQFF; cdr3_nt: TGTGCCAGCAGTTCACCCTCACTAGCGGGAGTGGTAAATGAGCAGTTCTTC
clone_size: few; v_call: TRBV7-6; j_call: TRBJ2-2; d_call: -; cdr3_aa: CASRSTGTGELFF; cdr3_nt: TGTGCCAGCAGGTCGACGGGTACCGGGGAGCTGTTTTTT
clone_size: -; v_call: TRBV4-3; j_call: TRBJ1-1; d_call: TRBD1; cdr3_aa: CASSQVFRGRGTFF; cdr3_nt: TGCGCCAGCAGCCAAGTCTTCAGGGGGCGTGGAACTTTCTTT
clone_size: few; v_call: TRBV2; j_call: TRBJ1-2; d_call: -; cdr3_aa: CASSTFYGYTF; cdr3_nt: TGTGCCAGCAGTACATTTTATGGCTACACCTTC
clone_size: -; v_call: TRBV27; j_call: TRBJ2-7; d_call: -; cdr3_aa: CASSMKAWGAYEQYF; cdr3_nt: TGTGCCAGCAGTATGAAGGCCTGGGGGGCCTACGAGCAGTACTTC
clone_size: -; v_call: TRBV18; j_call: TRBJ2-7; d_call: -; cdr3_aa: CASSPRPGPSSYEQYF; cdr3_nt: TGTGCCAGCTCACCACGGCCGGGTCCGAGCTCCTACGAGCAGTACTTC
clone_size: few; v_call: TRBV11-2; j_call: TRBJ1-2; d_call: -; cdr3_aa: CASSTNGGINYGYTF; cdr3_nt: TGTGCCAGCAGCACCAACGGGGGGATTAACTATGGCTACACCTTC
clone_size: -; v_call: TRBV6-2/TRBV6-3; j_call: TRBJ1-1; d_call: TRBD1; cdr3_aa: CASSYLWTGGTEAFF; cdr3_nt: TGTGCCAGCAGTTACCTATGGACAGGGGGCACTGAAGCTTTCTTT
clone_size: few; v_call: TRBV6-2/TRBV6-3; j_call: TRBJ2-7; d_call: -; cdr3_aa: CASSTPLEQYF; cdr3_nt: TGTGCCAGCAGCACTCCCCTCGAGCAGTACTTC
clone_size: few; v_call: TRBV6-2/TRBV6-3; j_call: TRBJ2-7; d_call: -; cdr3_aa: CASSLAANPREQYF; cdr3_nt: TGTGCCAGCAGTTTAGCGGCTAACCCCCGCGAGCAGTACTTC
clone_size: few; v_call: TRBV6-2/TRBV6-3; j_call: TRBJ1-1; d_call: -; cdr3_aa: CASSNPTGTGAKAEAFF; cdr3_nt: TGTGCCAGCAGTAACCCCACAGGGACGGGGGCCAAGGCTGAAGCTTTCTTT
clone_size: -; v_call: TRBV6-1; j_call: TRBJ2-1; d_call: TRBD2; cdr3_aa: CASSATSGSRNEQFF; cdr3_nt: TGTGCCAGCAGTGCAACTAGCGGGAGTAGGAATGAGCAGTTCTTC
clone_size: -; v_call: TRBV6-1; j_call: TRBJ1-1; d_call: -; cdr3_aa: CASSPLNMGSAFF; cdr3_nt: TGTGCCAGCAGCCCCCTCAACATGGGCTCAGCTTTCTTT
clone_size: -; v_call: TRBV30; j_call: TRBJ1-5; d_call: TRBD1; cdr3_aa: CAWSRQGGSQPQHF; cdr3_nt: TGTGCCTGGAGCCGACAGGGGGGAAGTCAGCCCCAGCATTTT
clone_size: -; v_call: TRBV7-2; j_call: TRBJ2-1; d_call: TRBD2; cdr3_aa: CASSLGGGNEQFF; cdr3_nt: TGTGCCAGCAGCTTAGGGGGGGGGAATGAGCAGTTCTTC
clone_size: -; v_call: TRBV19; j_call: TRBJ2-1; d_call: -; cdr3_aa: CASSIDHTGLYNEQFF; cdr3_nt: TGTGCCAGTAGTATAGACCATACGGGACTCTACAATGAGCAGTTCTTC
clone_size: -; v_call: TRBV5-4; j_call: TRBJ2-5; d_call: TRBD1; cdr3_aa: CASSRDRAPGETQYF; cdr3_nt: TGTGCCAGCAGCCGGGACAGGGCACCGGGGGAGACCCAGTACTTC
clone_size: -; v_call: TRBV7-3; j_call: TRBJ2-3; d_call: TRBD2; cdr3_aa: CASSLGLAGFTDTQYF; cdr3_nt: TGTGCCAGCAGCTTAGGGCTAGCGGGATTCACAGATACGCAGTATTTT
clone_size: -; v_call: TRBV18; j_call: TRBJ2-3; d_call: -; cdr3_aa: CASSPYADTQYF; cdr3_nt: TGTGCCAGCTCACCGTATGCAGATACGCAGTATTTT
clone_size: few; v_call: TRBV27; j_call: TRBJ2-1; d_call: -; cdr3_aa: CASSTRLVPNSYNEQFF; cdr3_nt: TGTGCCAGCAGTACCCGACTAGTCCCGAACTCCTACAATGAGCAGTTCTTC
clone_size: few; v_call: TRBV7-2; j_call: TRBJ2-3; d_call: -; cdr3_aa: CASSSPADTQYF; cdr3_nt: TGTGCCAGCAGCTCCCCTGCGGATACGCAGTATTTT